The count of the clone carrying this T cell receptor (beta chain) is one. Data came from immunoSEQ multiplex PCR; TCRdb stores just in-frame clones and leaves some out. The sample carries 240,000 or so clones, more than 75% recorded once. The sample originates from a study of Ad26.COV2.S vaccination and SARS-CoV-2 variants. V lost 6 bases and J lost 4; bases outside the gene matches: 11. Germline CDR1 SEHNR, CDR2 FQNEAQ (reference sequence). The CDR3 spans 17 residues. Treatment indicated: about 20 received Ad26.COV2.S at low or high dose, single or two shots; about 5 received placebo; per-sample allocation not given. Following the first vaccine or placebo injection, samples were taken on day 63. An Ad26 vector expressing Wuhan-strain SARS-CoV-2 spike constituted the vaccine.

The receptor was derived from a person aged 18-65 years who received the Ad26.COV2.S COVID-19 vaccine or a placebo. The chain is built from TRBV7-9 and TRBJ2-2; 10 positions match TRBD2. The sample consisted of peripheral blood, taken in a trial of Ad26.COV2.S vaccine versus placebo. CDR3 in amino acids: CASRGALAGGITGELFF. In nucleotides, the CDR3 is TGTGCCAGCAGGGGAGCTTTAGCGGGGGGAATCACCGGGGAGCTGTTTTTT. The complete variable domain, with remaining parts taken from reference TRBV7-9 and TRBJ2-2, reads DTGVSQNPRHKITKRGQNVTFRCDPISEHNRLYWYRQTLGQGPEFLTYFQNEAQLEKSRLLSDRFSAERPKGSFSTLEIQRTEQGDSAMYLCASRGALAGGITGELFFGEGSRLTVL.